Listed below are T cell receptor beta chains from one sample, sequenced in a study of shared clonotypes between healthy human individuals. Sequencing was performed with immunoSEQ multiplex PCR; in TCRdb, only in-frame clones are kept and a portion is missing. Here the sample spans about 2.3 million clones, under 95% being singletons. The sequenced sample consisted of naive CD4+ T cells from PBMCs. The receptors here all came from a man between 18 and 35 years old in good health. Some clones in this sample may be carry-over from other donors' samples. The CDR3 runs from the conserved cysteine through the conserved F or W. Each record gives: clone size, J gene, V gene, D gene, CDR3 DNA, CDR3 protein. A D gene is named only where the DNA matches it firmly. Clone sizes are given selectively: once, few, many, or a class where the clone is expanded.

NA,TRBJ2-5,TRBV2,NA,TGTGCCAGCACCAGGGGCAGGGCGGCCCAGTACTTC,CASTRGRAAQYF
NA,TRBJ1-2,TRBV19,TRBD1,TGTGCCAGTAGTCAGACAGGGGGCTCTTATGGCTACACCTTC,CASSQTGGSYGYTF
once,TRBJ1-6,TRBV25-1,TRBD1,TGTGCCAGCGGGACGACAGGGGAGAATTCACCCCTCCACTTT,CASGTTGENSPLHF
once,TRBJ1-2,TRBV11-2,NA,TGTGCCAGCAGACAACTTGCGGGGCAGGGAGGAGTAGGGTATGGCTACACCTTC,CASRQLAGQGGVGYGYTF
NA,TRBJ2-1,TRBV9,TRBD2,TGTGCCAGCAGCGTATTTGCTAGCGGACCCAATGAGCAGTTCTTC,CASSVFASGPNEQFF
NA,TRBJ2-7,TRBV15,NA,TGTGCCACCAGCAGTGAAGGCCAGGTCTACGAGCAGTACTTC,CATSSEGQVYEQYF
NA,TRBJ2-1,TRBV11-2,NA,TGTGCCAGCGGGACAGCGGGAGCGATCCTCTTC,CASGTAGAILF
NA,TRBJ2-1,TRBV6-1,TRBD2,TGTGCCAGCAGTGAAAGGGCTAGCGGGAGTGGTGAGCAGTTCTTC,CASSERASGSGEQFF
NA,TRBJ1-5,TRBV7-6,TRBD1,TGTGCCAGCAGCTCGGCGACAGGGGCACGCAATCAGCCCCAGCATTTT,CASSSATGARNQPQHF
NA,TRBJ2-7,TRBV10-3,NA,TGTGCCACAGCGAGCTCCTACGAGCAGTACTTC,CATASSYEQYF
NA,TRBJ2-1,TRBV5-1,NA,TGCGCCAGCAGCTTCAAAAATGAGCAGTTCTTC,CASSFKNEQFF
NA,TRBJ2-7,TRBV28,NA,TGTGCCAGCAGGCTCAGGGGAAGCTCCTACGAGCAGTACTTC,CASRLRGSSYEQYF
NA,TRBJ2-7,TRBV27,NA,TGTGCCAGCAGGAAAGGGCTTGCCCACGAGCAGTACTTC,CASRKGLAHEQYF
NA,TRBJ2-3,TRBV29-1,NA,TGCAGTTTCAGGGGGGGGACAGATACGCAGTATTTT,CSFRGGTDTQYF
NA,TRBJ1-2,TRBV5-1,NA,TGCGCCAGCAGTCTGGTGGGACCGACAAAACTTCATGGCTACACCTTC,CASSLVGPTKLHGYTF
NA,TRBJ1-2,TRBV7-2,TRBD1,TGTGCCAGCAGGGGGACAGGCTATTATATTGGCTACACCTTC,CASRGTGYYIGYTF
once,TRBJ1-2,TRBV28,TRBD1,TGTGCCAGCAGTCCGGCGACAGGGGGCAGTTATGGCTACACCTTC,CASSPATGGSYGYTF
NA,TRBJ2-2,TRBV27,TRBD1,TGTGCCAGCAGTTTATCGCGGCCGGGACAGGGTAACACCGGGGAGCTGTTTTTT,CASSLSRPGQGNTGELFF
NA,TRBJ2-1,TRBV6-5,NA,TGTGCCAGCAGTAAGGGACGCAATGAGCAGTTCTTC,CASSKGRNEQFF
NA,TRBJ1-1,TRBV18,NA,TGTGCCAGCTCCACCCCCACTGAAGCTTTCTTT,CASSTPTEAFF
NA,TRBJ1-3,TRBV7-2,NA,TGTGCCAGCAGCTTAAATCTGAACACCATATATTTT,CASSLNLNTIYF
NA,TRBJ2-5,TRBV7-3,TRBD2,TGTGCCAGCAGCCCCGGGACTAGCGGGAACCAAGAGACCCAGTACTTC,CASSPGTSGNQETQYF